This TCR beta chain was recovered during a study of T cells in Graves' hyperthyroidism and ophthalmopathy. It was RNA transcripts that yielded the amplified TCR beta CDR3 regions. The HTBI primer set was used in a first-round RT-PCR of the TCR CDR3. TCRdb re-analysed the multiplex PCR reads in MiXCR, keeping a single row per CDR3 protein. The table shows 300,000 to 450,000 distinct CDR3 sequences, with 13% occurring only once. Findings and caveats of the study: Blood also carried most thyroid clonotypes expanded above 0.001.

This clonotype appeared a few times. Its target is not known. Germline values: CDR1 LNHNV, CDR2 YYDKDF (reference sequence). The V end was cut by 0 bases, the J end by 5 bases, with 11 bases between. The CDR3 has 15 residues. Sequencing was carried out using blood. This clonotype originated in a woman in her late teens or twenties with Graves' hyperthyroidism. The chain uses TRBV15 and TRBJ1-3; no firm D call. CDR3 loop: CATSRDRRFRNTIYF. Written as DNA, the CDR3 is TGTGCCACCAGCAGAGATAGGAGGTTCAGAAACACCATATATTTT.